The entry below describes one T cell receptor beta chain. This specimen comes from a study of blood T cell repertoires in COVID-19. Repertoires were generated with immunoSEQ multiplex PCR, while TCRdb's copy carries only in-frame clones and drops some. The sample carries over 250,000 clones, roughly four fifths recorded once. V gave up 2 bases and J gave up 0 bases, with 13 bases separating them. The CDR3 consists of 16 residues. CDR1 is MNHEY and CDR2 is SVGAGI in the germline V gene. The TCR was taken from a man aged 25 to 45 with acute COVID-19. Sample: PBMCs or T cells enriched from blood (not recorded which). The V call is TRBV6-5, the J call TRBJ1-2; maybe TRBD1 (5 bases). The CDR3: CASSYGQGRANYGYTF. The CDR3 coding sequence is TGTGCCAGCAGTTACGGGCAGGGTAGGGCTAACTATGGCTACACCTTC.